The present T cell receptor (beta chain) was sequenced within a study of identical twins. The study's findings and limits: Weaker excess twin sharing was seen among beta out-of-frame sequences. Reduced insertions were recorded for abundant cord blood beta clonotypes, with no such pattern in memory repertoires. Models underestimated TCR alpha sharing (out-of-frame) in monozygotic twins.

On this clonotype itself: Its cognate antigen is unknown.

MiXCR was run by TCRdb on the 5' RACE reads, yielding one entry per CDR3 protein. The repertoire holds about 700,000 distinct CDR3 sequences, around 6% seen once, with roughly 2% in the top ten. The receptor was derived from a man between 18 and 35 years old in good health. The sample was naive T cells sorted from blood.

CDR3 nucleotides: TGTGCCAGCAGCTTAGATGGACTTTTCGCAAATACGCAGTATTTT. This codes for CASSLDGLFANTQYF. V usage is TRBV7-6 and J usage is TRBJ2-3; D possibly corresponds to TRBD2 (5 bases). Germline loops: CDR1 SGHVS, CDR2 FNYEAQ. V was pared by 1 base and J by 7 bases, with 15 bases between. This CDR3 has 15 amino acids.